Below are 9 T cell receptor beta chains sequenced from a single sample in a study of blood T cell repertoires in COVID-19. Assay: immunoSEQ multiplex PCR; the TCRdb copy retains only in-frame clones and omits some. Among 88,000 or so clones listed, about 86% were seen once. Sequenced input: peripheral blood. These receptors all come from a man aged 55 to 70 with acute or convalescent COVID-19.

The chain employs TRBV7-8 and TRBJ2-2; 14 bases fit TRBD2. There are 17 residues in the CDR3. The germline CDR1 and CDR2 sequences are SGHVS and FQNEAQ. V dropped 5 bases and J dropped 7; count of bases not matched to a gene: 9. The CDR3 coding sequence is TGTGCCAGCAGCCGTACGGGACTAGCGGGAGTTGGCGGGGAGCTGTTTTTT. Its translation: CASSRTGLAGVGGELFF. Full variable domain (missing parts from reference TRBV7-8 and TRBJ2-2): GAGVSQSPRYKVAKRGQDVALRCDPISGHVSLFWYQQALGQGPEFLTYFQNEAQLDKSGLPSDRFFAERPEGSVSTLKIQRTQQEDSAVYLCASSRTGLAGVGGELFFGEGSRLTVL.

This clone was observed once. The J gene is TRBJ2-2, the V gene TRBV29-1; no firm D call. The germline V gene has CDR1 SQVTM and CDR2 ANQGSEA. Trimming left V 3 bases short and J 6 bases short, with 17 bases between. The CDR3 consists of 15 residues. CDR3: CSVDVSGARSGELFF. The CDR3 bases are TGCAGCGTTGATGTTTCGGGTGCCCGGTCCGGGGAGCTGTTTTTT.

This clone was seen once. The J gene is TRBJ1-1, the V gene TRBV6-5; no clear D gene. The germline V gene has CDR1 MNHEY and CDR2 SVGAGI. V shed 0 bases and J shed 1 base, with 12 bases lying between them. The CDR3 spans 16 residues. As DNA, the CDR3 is TGTGCCAGCAGTTACTCGAGGATAGCTGGGAACACTGAAGCTTTCTTT. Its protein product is CASSYSRIAGNTEAFF.

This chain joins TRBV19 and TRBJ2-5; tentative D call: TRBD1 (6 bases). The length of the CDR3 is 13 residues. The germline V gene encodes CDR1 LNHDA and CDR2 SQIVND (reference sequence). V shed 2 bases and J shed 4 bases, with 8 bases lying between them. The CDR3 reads CASSIQGGETQYF. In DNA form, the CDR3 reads TGTGCCAGTAGTATACAAGGGGGAGAGACCCAGTACTTC.

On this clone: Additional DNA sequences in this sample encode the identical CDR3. The CDR3 DNA reads TGTGCCAGCAGCTTGGGGCAGGGTGCTGAAAAACTGTTTTTT. It translates to CASSLGQGAEKLFF. V and J are TRBV5-5 and TRBJ1-4, with a weak D call TRBD1 (5 bases). The CDR3 extends over 14 amino acids. With 0 bases removed from V and 7 bases from J, the gap between germline ends came to 10 bases. In germline, CDR1 is SGHKS, CDR2 YYEKEE (reference sequence).

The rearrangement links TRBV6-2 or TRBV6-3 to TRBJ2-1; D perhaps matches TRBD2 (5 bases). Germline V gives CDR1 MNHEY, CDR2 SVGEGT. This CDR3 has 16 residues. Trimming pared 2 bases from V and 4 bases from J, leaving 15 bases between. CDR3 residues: CASSYIEGLGYNEQFF. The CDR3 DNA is TGTGCCAGCAGTTACATTGAGGGCCTAGGGTACAATGAGCAGTTCTTC.

CDR3 loop: CATSGDSGRAHEQYF. CDR3 coding DNA: TGTGCCACCAGCGGCGATAGCGGGAGGGCCCACGAGCAGTACTTC. V gene TRBV15 combines with J gene TRBJ2-7; 11 nucleotides align to TRBD2. J lost 5 bases, V lost 5 bases, and 8 bases had no gene match. The CDR3 consists of 15 residues. Germline V gene data show CDR1 as LNHNV and CDR2 as YYDKDF (reference sequence).

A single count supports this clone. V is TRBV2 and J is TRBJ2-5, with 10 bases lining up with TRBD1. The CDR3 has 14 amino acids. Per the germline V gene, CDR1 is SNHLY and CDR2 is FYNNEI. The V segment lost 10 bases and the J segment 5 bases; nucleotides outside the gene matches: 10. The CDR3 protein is CATKWDRGWETQYF. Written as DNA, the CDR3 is TGTGCCACCAAGTGGGACAGGGGTTGGGAGACCCAGTACTTC. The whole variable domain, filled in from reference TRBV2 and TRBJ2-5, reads EPEVTQTPSHQVTQMGQEVILRCVPISNHLYFYWYRQILGQKVEFLVSFYNNEISEKSEIFDDQFSVERPDGSNFTLKIRSTKLEDSAMYFCATKWDRGWETQYFGPGTRLLVL.

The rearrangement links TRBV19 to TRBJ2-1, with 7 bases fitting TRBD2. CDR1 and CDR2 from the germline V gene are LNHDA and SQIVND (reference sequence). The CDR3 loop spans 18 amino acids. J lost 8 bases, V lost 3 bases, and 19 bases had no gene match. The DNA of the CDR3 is TGTGCCAGTAGTATTGGCGGGAAAAGGGGCTGGGCGGGGGATGAGCAGTTCTTC. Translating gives CASSIGGKRGWAGDEQFF.